Sequencing of this T cell receptor (beta chain) was carried out in a study of T cell responses to AZD1222 COVID-19 vaccine (dated by TCRdb to the early 2020s). Regarding the study in general: TCR sequencing was performed for roughly 250 trial participants, of whom about 200 were given two doses of AZD1222 and about 25 were given two doses of MenACWY control vaccine. Trial participants were enrolled by age into subgroups of 18-55, 56-69 and 70-plus years, and about 150, 27 and 61 TCR-sequenced participants, respectively, were included in these subgroups.

The CDR3 regions of human TCRbeta chains were subjected to immunosequencing. The paper's processing steps were these. TCRs in the repertoires were compared against a reference library of SARS-CoV-2-specific TCRs that had been generated with the MIRA antigen-specificity platform. Breadth was defined as the fraction of unique TCRs that were SARS-CoV-2-associated. Depth was defined as the fraction of total T cells that were SARS-CoV-2-associated. Using the MIRA data, each spike-specific TCR was mapped to the spike region that the TCR reacts to and placed in a CD4 or CD8 class. Log10-transformed breadth and depth values were compared by one-way ANOVA with Sidak's multiple comparisons tests. Imported from immuneACCESS, the table was reduced by TCRdb to in-frame sequences with V and J called. These copies leave out some clones; in studies compared against another copy, an unresolved V gene accounts for under half, and the cause of the remainder is not known. The V and J calls and the clone size are those of that table, but D and trimming were determined from the DNA. Recorded for this sample are approximately 150,000 clones; just over 85% of them occurred a single time. The ten top clones hold about 5.4% of the sample.

General study outcomes and caveats: After two AZD1222 doses, both the breadth and the depth of spike-specific TCRs were significantly higher than at day 0 and than in MenACWY recipients. Because no day 14 peak-response samples were available, repertoires were characterized only after the peak T cell response. Conclusions about previously exposed vaccinees are limited, since just five or six AZD1222 recipients were seropositive for SARS-CoV-2 at baseline. Participants were mostly white British and included more females than males, and it was suggested by the authors that clonal diversity may have been underestimated. The 56-69-year group was small, and its depth increase did not reach significance, likely because of low power. The vaccine-associated CD4 TCRs covered the entire spike protein, and the dominant responses fell in regions 160-218 and 743-854. Nearly half of unique spike-specific TCRs reportedly recognized epitopes outside regions mutated in the B.1.351 and B.1.1.7 variants.

To note about this clone: The antigen it recognizes is unknown. No base quality values were provided; no much bigger clone lies one nucleotide off.

This specimen's time point label, interpreted: about 28 days (+/-7) after the second vaccine dose. AZD1222 recipients given second doses at about 4 weeks or at about 12 weeks were pooled, since spike-specific TCR depth and breadth were not found to differ between the two schedules. Vaccinee samples came from UK trials COV001 and COV002, including a single-blind randomized controlled phase 2/3 trial of AZD1222 (ChAdOx1 nCoV-19) in healthy adults. For TCRbeta chain sequencing, PBMC samples were collected from trial participants at day 0 and at day 28 after the second dose. The TCR originated in an adult who received the AZD1222 COVID-19 vaccine. This material consisted of peripheral blood, taken 28 days after the second AZD1222 dose.

The sequence in DNA is TGTGCCAGCAGCATGGGACAGGGGGCAACCTACGAGCAGTACTTC. Its coded protein is CASSMGQGATYEQYF. The rearrangement joined TRBV11-3 to TRBJ2-7, with 12 junctional bases fitting TRBD1. The cysteine opens and the phenylalanine closes a CDR3 of 15 amino acids. The entry retains the CDR3 DNA only, 45 bases that are in frame from base 1. Germline trimming: 5 bases from V, 2 bases from J; junction bases outside gene matches: 4. The germline V gene sets CDR1 to SGHNT and CDR2 to YENEEA.